This T cell receptor (beta chain) was sequenced in a study of T-cell memory formation after mild COVID-19. On the study more broadly: Largely donor-specific TCR clusters were found. Study results and limitations: Of the contracting clones, CD4+ ones lay mainly in CM and EM, and CD8+ ones in EMRA. Some SARS-CoV-2-responding clones were already detected in memory before infection.

About this clonotype: As yet, its antigen is unknown.

There are 11 residues in the CDR3. CDR1 SQVTM and CDR2 ANQGSEA come from the germline V gene. V was trimmed by 6 bases and J by 1 base, leaving 7 bases between them. UMIs and sample barcodes were carried by the TCR alpha and TCR beta cDNA libraries that 5'RACE produced using constant-segment primers. In TCRdb, the 5' RACE reads were re-called with MiXCR into one record per CDR3 protein. The top ten clones hold 2.4% of a sample with approximately 190,000 distinct CDR3 sequences, about 18% of them seen once. The receptor was derived from an adult woman who had mild COVID-19 (a few samples of this study predate the infection). Cell type and time point are not known. The rearrangement joins TRBV29-1 to TRBJ2-7; no firm D call. The sequencing sample was made of PBMCs or a T cell subset sorted from them (not recorded which). CDR3 sequence reads: CSVLGSYEQYF. The CDR3, as DNA: TGCAGCGTATTGGGTTCCTACGAGCAGTACTTC.